The next 23 T cell receptor beta chains were all read from a single sample in a study of naive and memory T cell subsets. For blood and skin samples, reverse transcription used TCR alpha and beta constant primers. TCRdb independently ran MiXCR on the UMI-ligation and nested PCR reads; one entry per CDR3 protein. Of about 20,000 distinct CDR3 sequences in the sample, more than 9% are singletons; the top ten hold nearly 7%. Specified treatment: skin biopsy from PPD injection site in Mantoux-positive individual. Reverse transcription used DNase-treated unsorted total RNA, aiming for roughly 1 to 1000 ng. The specimen was skin, collected from a tuberculin skin test site. The source is an adult in good health.

This clonotype was observed a few times. The rearrangement uses TRBV12-3 or TRBV12-4 and TRBJ2-5; 8 nucleotides line up with TRBD1. The CDR3 runs to 14 residues. V was clipped by 4 bases and J by 5 bases; unmatched bases: 6. The CDR3 region has the DNA TGTGCCAGCAGTTCCAGGGGGCTAAATGAGACCCAGTACTTC. Its protein product is CASSSRGLNETQYF.

This clonotype occurred many times. V is TRBV9 and J is TRBJ1-2, with 11 bases that match TRBD1. The ends lost 5 bases at V and 3 bases at J; junction bases unmatched: 9. This CDR3 is 16 amino acids long. Germline CDR1 is SGDLS and CDR2 is YYNGEE. CDR3 in amino acids: CASSSGTGGSDYGYTF. CDR3 nucleotide sequence: TGTGCCAGCAGTTCCGGGACAGGGGGATCGGACTATGGCTACACCTTC.

This clonotype was counted ten times or more. This chain links TRBV12-3 or TRBV12-4 with TRBJ2-1; no firm D call. Deletions cut 6 bases from V and 4 bases from J, with 7 bases between. The CDR3 is 12 amino acids. Here the CDR3 DNA reads TGTGCCAGCAGCTACAGATACAATGAGCAGTTCTTC. Its translation: CASSYRYNEQFF.

By share, this clonotype ranks as medium-sized. This rearrangement joins TRBV29-1 to TRBJ2-5; TRBD2 might be the D (6 bases). Germline assignment: CDR1 SQVTM and CDR2 ANQGSEA. This CDR3 is built from 13 residues. The V end lost 5 bases, the J end lost 4 bases, and 14 bases lay between the germline ends. The CDR3 spells CSVRRGSAETQYF. The CDR3 DNA sequence: TGCAGCGTTCGGAGGGGTAGCGCAGAGACCCAGTACTTC.

By share, this clonotype ranks as medium-sized (0.01 to 0.1%). The chain has TRBV7-2 and TRBJ2-1; tentatively, D is TRBD1 (5 bases). The CDR3 runs 16 residues. The V and J ends lost 5 bases and 6 bases respectively, with 20 bases between them. Germline V lookup: CDR1 SGHTA, CDR2 FQGNSA. CDR3: CASSPPRWGLSNEQFF. The CDR3, as DNA: TGTGCCAGCAGCCCACCTCGTTGGGGCCTTTCCAATGAGCAGTTCTTC.

This clonotype was observed many times. The rearrangement links TRBV29-1 to TRBJ1-2; unclear D gene. This CDR3 has 8 residues. Looked up from germline, CDR1 is SQVTM and CDR2 is ANQGSEA. CDR3 nucleotides: TGCGGCTGTGAGGGCTACACCTTC. This translates into CGCEGYTF.

This clonotype was detected many times. V gene TRBV4-3 combines with J gene TRBJ1-6, with TRBD1 matching 12 bases. CDR3 length equals 20 residues. V lost 4 bases to trimming and J lost 10 bases; unmatched junction nucleotides: 20. Germline V gene lookup returns CDR1 LGHNA and CDR2 YSLEER. This CDR3 reads CASSRRVPGQGAQPKSPLHF. Written as DNA, the CDR3 is TGCGCCAGCAGCCGACGAGTACCGGGACAGGGGGCCCAGCCGAAATCACCCCTCCACTTT.

This clonotype appeared many times. A read error is likely, as this CDR3 ends without the conserved phenylalanine or tryptophan. The DNA is omitted, as the CDR3 cannot be located on it reliably, and the CDR3 follows TCRdb's listing. The chain uses TRBV2 and TRBJ2-4; no DNA check was done on the table's D call, TRBD2. Inclusive of both ends, the CDR3 amounts to 15 amino acids. Germline V gene data show CDR1 as SNHLY and CDR2 as FYNNEI. CDR3 loop: CASSDNSHLPLGSVN.

In its sample, this clonotype was seen a few times. The gene calls are TRBV12-3 or TRBV12-4 and TRBJ1-1; possibly TRBD1 for D (5 bases). Trimming removed 7 bases at V and 4 bases at J, with 22 bases between. The CDR3 contains 16 residues. CDR3 residues: CASIEAVGGRGTEAFF. The DNA for the CDR3 is TGTGCCAGCATCGAGGCCGTGGGGGGGAGAGGCACTGAAGCTTTCTTT.

In its sample, this clonotype ranks as medium-sized. The chain carries TRBV6-5 and TRBJ2-1; D tentatively reads TRBD1 or TRBD2 (5 bases each). Looked up from germline, CDR1 is MNHEY and CDR2 is SVGAGI. V lost 5 bases, J lost 0 bases, and 14 bases lay in between. The CDR3 has 16 residues. CDR3 loop: CASSEGTASSYNEQFF. As DNA, the CDR3 is TGTGCCAGCAGTGAAGGGACCGCCAGCTCCTACAATGAGCAGTTCTTC.

This clonotype has at least ten counts. This chain uses TRBV14 with TRBJ2-7; possibly TRBD1 for D (6 bases). This CDR3 is built from 14 residues. Germline CDR1 reads SGHDN; CDR2 reads FVKESK. V shed 1 base and J shed 5 bases, with 12 bases lying between them. CDR3: CASSQAHRANEQYF. The CDR3 DNA reads as TGTGCCAGCAGCCAAGCCCACAGGGCCAACGAGCAGTACTTC. Full variable domain (rest looked up from reference TRBV14 and TRBJ2-7): EAGVTQFPSHSVIEKGQTVTLRCDPISGHDNLYWYRRVMGKEIKFLLHFVKESKQDESGMPNNRFLAERTGGTYSTLKVQPAELEDSGVYFCASSQAHRANEQYFGPGTRLTVT.

The genes are TRBV7-2 and TRBJ2-5, with TRBD1 matching over 8 bases. Germline assignment: CDR1 SGHTA and CDR2 FQGNSA. Losses at the gene ends were 8 bases for V and 5 bases for J; bases not matched to a gene: 7. This CDR3 spans 13 amino acids. CDR3 sequence: CASHLAGGETQYF. The CDR3 DNA sequence: TGTGCCAGCCACCTAGCAGGGGGCGAGACCCAGTACTTC.

This clonotype was seen a few times. V usage is TRBV24-1 and J usage is TRBJ2-1, with TRBD1 matching 7 bases. V was clipped by 9 bases and J by 9 bases; unmatched bases: 13. The V gene's germline CDR1 is KGHDR and CDR2 SFDVKD. This CDR3 is 14 amino acids long. The CDR3 here is CATSRDSGATEQFF. The CDR3 region has the DNA TGTGCCACCTCCCGGGACAGCGGAGCCACTGAGCAGTTCTTC.

J is TRBJ2-7 and V is TRBV27; 12 bases line up with TRBD2. CDR3 length: 14 residues. After removal of 6 bases from V and 3 bases from J, the junction contained 3 bases not matched to a gene. The V gene's germline CDR1 is MNHEY and CDR2 SMNVEV (reference sequence). The CDR3 DNA follows: TGTGCCAGCAGAACGGGACTAGCGGGCTACGAGCAGTACTTC. Protein: CASRTGLAGYEQYF.

Many counts were recorded for this clonotype. The rearrangement links TRBV20-1 to TRBJ2-7; 16 bases agree with TRBD2. V shed 6 bases and J 9 bases; nucleotides not matched to a gene: 14. CDR1 is DFQATT and CDR2 is SNEGSKA in the germline V gene (reference sequence). There are 16 residues in the CDR3. CDR3 in amino acids: CSAPGLAGGQRPAQYF. The CDR3 coding sequence is TGCAGTGCGCCGGGACTAGCGGGAGGGCAACGCCCCGCGCAGTACTTC.

This clonotype was counted at least ten times. V is TRBV7-9 and J is TRBJ2-3; D is unresolved. The germline V and J ends were trimmed by 5 bases and 7 bases, with 10 bases remaining between them. Germline lookup yields CDR1 SEHNR and CDR2 FQNEAQ (reference sequence). The CDR3 is made up of 12 amino acids. The CDR3: CASSPTSNTQYF. In nucleotides, the CDR3 is TGTGCCAGCAGCCCGACCAGTAATACGCAGTATTTT.

This clonotype was seen repeatedly, ten times or more. This rearrangement joins TRBV7-9 to TRBJ2-3; 10 bases are a match to TRBD2. Germline V gene sequence: CDR1 SEHNR, CDR2 FQNEAQ (reference sequence). This CDR3 is built from 18 residues. V gave up 7 bases and J gave up 0 bases; unmatched junction bases: 13. CDR3 protein: CASTPYGGLASSTDTQYF. The CDR3, as DNA: TGTGCCAGCACCCCGTATGGGGGACTAGCGAGCAGCACAGATACGCAGTATTTT. Full variable domain (outside the CDR3, taken from reference TRBV7-9 and TRBJ2-3): DTGVSQNPRHKITKRGQNVTFRCDPISEHNRLYWYRQTLGQGPEFLTYFQNEAQLEKSRLLSDRFSAERPKGSFSTLEIQRTEQGDSAMYLCASTPYGGLASSTDTQYFGPGTRLTVL.

At least ten counts were recorded for this clonotype. The CDR3 reads CASSFSSGTYEQYF. The CDR3 DNA follows: TGTGCCAGCAGCTTCTCTAGCGGCACCTACGAGCAGTACTTC. The chain joins TRBV11-1 to TRBJ2-7; 7 bases map to TRBD2. J lost 2 bases, V lost 3 bases, and 4 bases had no gene match. CDR3 length: 14 amino acids. The germline V gene encodes CDR1 SGHAT and CDR2 FQDESV (reference sequence).

This clonotype was recorded many times. The CDR3 protein is CATSRVQRASTDTQYF. The CDR3 DNA is TGTGCCACCAGCAGGGTACAGCGGGCTAGCACAGATACGCAGTATTTT. The J gene is TRBJ2-3, the V gene TRBV15, with D possibly matching TRBD2 (6 bases). The V gene's germline CDR1 is LNHNV and CDR2 YYDKDF (reference sequence). The CDR3 length is 16 residues. The V end lost 3 bases, the J end lost 0 bases, and 13 bases lay between the germline ends.

This clonotype was seen repeatedly, ten times or more. The chain employs TRBV6-5 and TRBJ1-6; no firm D call. Trimming pared 4 bases from V and 3 bases from J, leaving 16 bases between. From germline, CDR1 is MNHEY and CDR2 SVGAGI. The CDR3 is 17 amino acids. The CDR3 nucleotides are TGTGCCAGCAGTTTTAAGGGTCAGCGAAACTATAATTCACCCCTCCACTTT. It specifies CASSFKGQRNYNSPLHF.

The table lists this clonotype with a few counts. V usage is TRBV2 and J usage is TRBJ2-2, with TRBD1 matching over 9 bases. Looked up from germline, CDR1 is SNHLY and CDR2 is FYNNEI. The CDR3 contains 18 residues. V lost 3 bases, J lost 6 bases, and 14 bases stayed unmatched. The CDR3 sequence: CASSDVLRDREAAGELFF. The CDR3 DNA is TGTGCCAGCAGTGACGTCCTCCGGGACAGGGAAGCGGCCGGGGAGCTGTTTTTT.

In its sample, this clonotype was seen a few times. The chain recombines TRBV29-1 with TRBJ1-1; no reliable D call. The CDR3 covers 14 residues. The V end was cut by 7 bases, the J end by 7 bases, with 22 bases between. In germline, CDR1 is SQVTM, CDR2 ANQGSEA. CDR3: CSATTSGGWSEAFF. The CDR3 DNA reads as TGCAGCGCCACAACGTCGGGAGGTTGGAGTGAAGCTTTCTTT. The full variable domain, rest sourced from reference TRBV29-1 and TRBJ1-1, is SAVISQKPSRDICQRGTSLTIQCQVDSQVTMMFWYRQQPGQSLTLIATANQGSEATYESGFVIDKFPISRPNLTFSTLTVSNMSPEDSSIYLCSATTSGGWSEAFFGQGTRLTVV.

This sequence joins TRBV7-2 and TRBJ2-2; maybe TRBD1 (5 bases). The CDR3 runs to 17 residues. Germline values: CDR1 SGHTA, CDR2 FQGNSA. V was cut by 0 bases and J by 6 bases, with 17 bases left in between. The CDR3 loop reads CASSLASMGGAPGELFF. In DNA, the CDR3 is TGTGCCAGCAGCTTAGCCTCCATGGGTGGGGCTCCCGGGGAGCTGTTTTTT.